This TCR beta chain was recorded in a study of blood T cell repertoires in COVID-19. Study details: Samples representing acute and convalescent COVID-19 were sourced from the United States, Italy and Spain. PBMCs, B-cell-depleted T cells, or T cells provided the cDNA or gDNA that made up the material.

As processed by the authors: Amplification from reference gene primers served as the basis for estimated nucleated cell counts. The table came from immunoSEQ multiplex PCR; TCRdb's copy has only in-frame clones and leaves some out. Clonal size and the V and J genes are those of that table, whereas D and trimming came from the DNA. The sample lists fewer than 50,000 clones, approximately 80% occurring once. Trimming at V came to 5 bases and at J to 6 bases, leaving 12 bases not matched to a gene. The length of the CDR3 is 15 residues. CDR1 is MNHNY and CDR2 is SVGAGI in the germline V gene (reference sequence).

This receptor was identified in a man aged 65 to 85 with acute or convalescent COVID-19. The sample taken for sequencing was peripheral blood. The chain couples TRBV6-6 to TRBJ1-2; 7 bases line up with TRBD1. This CDR3 reads CASSTMTGQADGYTF. The CDR3, as DNA: TGTGCCAGCAGTACGATGACAGGGCAAGCCGATGGCTACACCTTC.